Ten or more counts support the clone carrying this T cell receptor beta chain. TCRdb re-analysed the 5' RACE reads in MiXCR, keeping a single row per CDR3 protein. In the table there are hundreds of thousands of distinct CDR3 sequences, about 4% of which are singletons. This sample is drawn from a study of T cells after yellow fever vaccination. Germline CDR1 is SGHRS and CDR2 is YFSETQ. V dropped 7 bases and J dropped 2 bases, with 5 bases sitting between them. The length of the CDR3 is 11 residues. The sequencing used PBMCs, collected 5 days after the yellow fever booster vaccination. This clonotype originated in a man aged 18 to 29 who received the YFV17D yellow fever vaccine. The gene calls are TRBV5-1 and TRBJ2-3; D is unresolved. CDR3 in DNA: TGCGCCAGCGGACCCACAGATACGCAGTATTTT. Amino acid sequence: CASGPTDTQYF.